Given below is one T cell receptor beta chain in context. Its antigen is not known. Constant-region reverse primers amplified full-length variable regions, followed by semi-nested Nested Universal Primer A PCR. TCRdb re-derived calls from the 5' RACE reads in MiXCR, one entry per CDR3 protein. This table holds about 61,000 distinct CDR3 sequences, approximately 29% found once. Naive CD4+ T cells were purified with Tregs depleted by CD25. Study-wide results and caveats: Tumor Treg TCRs overlapped most with tumor naive CD4+ cells. In terms of TCR gene usage, tumor memory CD4+ T cells clustered together with blood and lymph node memory CD4+ cells, as well as with lymph node naive CD4+ cells.

The germline V and J ends were trimmed by 4 bases and 4 bases, with 16 bases remaining between them. Germline-derived CDR1 and CDR2 are SEHNR and FQNEAQ (reference sequence). The CDR3 runs to 15 residues. The chain uses TRBV7-9 and TRBJ1-1; maybe TRBD1 (5 bases). Sequencing input: tumor-infiltrating naive CD4+ T cells sorted from the breast tumor. The sample's subset: naive CD4+ T cells, CD4+CD45RA+CD25-. This TCR was recovered from a female donor with breast cancer. This chain's CDR3 is CASSYSRGGVTEAFF. CDR3 in DNA: TGTGCCAGCAGCTACTCAAGGGGAGGTGTCACTGAAGCTTTCTTT.